These T cell receptor beta chains were read from a single sample in a study of blood T cell repertoires in COVID-19. Some clones are missing from TCRdb's copy, which holds only in-frame ones; the method was immunoSEQ multiplex PCR. The sample gives around 430,000 clones, roughly 88% of which show up once; roughly an eighth is in the top ten. The sample comprised peripheral blood. The receptors were gathered from a woman in her forties or fifties with COVID-19, enrolled during active disease. The CDR3 runs from the conserved cysteine through the conserved F or W. The D gene is left open where the match is weak. Not every row has a clone size; where given, it reads once, few, many or a size class.

>.|TRBJ2-3|few|TRBV13|14
CASRGGKRTDTQYF
TGTGCCAGCAGAGGAGGGAAACGCACAGATACGCAGTATTTT
>.|TRBJ1-5|once|TRBV2|14
CASSELAADQPQHF
TGTGCCAGCAGTGAATTAGCAGCCGATCAGCCCCAGCATTTT
>.|TRBJ1-1|.|TRBV18|13
CASSPGQNTEAFF
TGTGCCAGCTCACCGGGACAGAACACTGAAGCTTTCTTT
>TRBD1|TRBJ1-5|.|TRBV27|15
CASSSGTGGRQPQHF
TGTGCCAGCAGTTCCGGGACAGGGGGAAGGCAGCCCCAGCATTTT
>.|TRBJ1-3|.|TRBV3-1/TRBV3-2|18
CASSLYPPGFGSGNTIYF
TGTGCCAGCAGTTTATATCCCCCAGGATTCGGTTCTGGAAACACCATATATTTT
>TRBD1|TRBJ2-7|.|TRBV2|14
CASSDRGQGYEQYF
TGTGCCAGCAGTGACAGGGGGCAGGGATACGAGCAGTACTTC
>.|TRBJ1-1|.|TRBV5-1|15
CASSLWTAMNTEAFF
TGCGCCAGCAGCCTCTGGACAGCGATGAACACTGAAGCTTTCTTT
>.|TRBJ2-7|.|TRBV12-3/TRBV12-4|13
CASSLGLSYEQYF
TGTGCCAGCAGTTTAGGACTCTCCTACGAGCAGTACTTC
>TRBD2|TRBJ2-3|.|TRBV19|14
CASSTSGGADTQYF
TGTGCCAGTAGCACTAGCGGGGGTGCAGATACGCAGTATTTT
>.|TRBJ1-5|.|TRBV6-1|14
CASSEFTSNQPQHF
TGTGCCAGCAGTGAATTTACAAGTAATCAGCCCCAGCATTTT
>TRBD1|TRBJ2-7|.|TRBV2|14
CAGLPRDSRYEQYF
TGTGCCGGGCTACCTCGGGACAGCCGCTACGAGCAGTACTTC
>.|TRBJ1-5|.|TRBV11-3|15
CASSMDRAPVQPQHF
TGTGCCAGCAGCATGGACAGAGCCCCGGTTCAGCCCCAGCATTTT
>TRBD1|TRBJ1-2|.|TRBV5-1|17
CASSHSPPQGAGYGYTF
TGCGCCAGCAGCCACAGCCCTCCACAGGGGGCGGGGTATGGCTACACCTTC
>TRBD1|TRBJ1-2|few|TRBV27|14
CASRTGAPYYGYTF
TGTGCCAGCAGGACAGGGGCTCCATACTATGGCTACACCTTC
>TRBD2|TRBJ2-3|.|TRBV5-4|16
CASGGTSGFSTDTQYF
TGTGCCAGCGGTGGGACTAGCGGGTTTAGCACAGATACGCAGTATTTT
>TRBD2|TRBJ2-7|.|TRBV3-1/TRBV3-2|15
CASSHTGTSGYEQYF
TGTGCCAGCAGCCACACCGGGACTAGCGGCTACGAGCAGTACTTC
>.|TRBJ1-3|.|TRBV5-4|16
CASSLIGPFSGNTIYF
TGTGCCAGCAGCCTTATTGGGCCCTTCTCTGGAAACACCATATATTTT
>.|TRBJ2-1|.|TRBV12-3/TRBV12-4|11
CASSPIEEQFF
TGTGCCAGCAGCCCCATCGAGGAGCAGTTCTTC
>.|TRBJ1-2|.|TRBV7-9|14
CASSPGSSFYGYTF
TGTGCCAGCAGCCCCGGGAGCTCTTTCTATGGCTACACCTTC
>TRBD1|TRBJ2-4|.|TRBV25-1|13
CASSPGGWDIQYF
TGTGCCAGCAGCCCAGGGGGCTGGGACATTCAGTACTTC
>TRBD1|TRBJ2-7|.|TRBV11-2|15
CASSKDREVGYEQYF
TGTGCCAGCAGCAAGGACAGGGAAGTAGGCTACGAGCAGTACTTC
>.|TRBJ1-2|.|TRBV9|13
CASSAGLNYGYTF
TGTGCCAGCAGCGCCGGACTTAACTATGGCTACACCTTC
>TRBD1|TRBJ1-1|.|TRBV12-3/TRBV12-4|13
CASSLRDRPEAFF
TGTGCCAGCAGTTTAAGGGACAGACCTGAAGCTTTCTTT
>TRBD1|TRBJ1-1|.|TRBV27|13
CATHRGGDTEAFF
TGTGCCACCCACAGGGGAGGAGACACTGAAGCTTTCTTT
>.|TRBJ1-1|.|TRBV19|15
CASSMQGQGNTEAFF
TGTGCCAGTAGTATGCAGGGCCAAGGGAACACTGAAGCTTTCTTT
>.|TRBJ1-1|few|TRBV6-5|14
CASSITGMNTEAFF
TGTGCCAGCAGCATAACAGGGATGAACACTGAAGCTTTCTTT
>.|TRBJ1-4|.|TRBV30|13
CAWRARDNEKLFF
TGTGCCTGGAGGGCGCGGGATAATGAAAAACTGTTTTTT
>TRBD1|TRBJ1-1|.|TRBV6-2/TRBV6-3|19
CASSYSLWDRLDRNTEAFF
TGTGCCAGCAGTTACTCGCTTTGGGACAGACTAGACAGGAACACTGAAGCTTTCTTT
>.|TRBJ2-7|.|TRBV6-5|15
CASSSWQGGYYEQYF
TGTGCCAGCAGTAGTTGGCAGGGTGGGTACTACGAGCAGTACTTC
>.|TRBJ1-1|.|TRBV20-1|11
CSARMNTEAFF
TGCAGTGCGCGAATGAACACTGAAGCTTTCTTT
>.|TRBJ2-7|.|TRBV7-9|14
CASSRGLASYEQYF
TGTGCCAGCAGCCGTGGGCTCGCATCCTACGAGCAGTACTTC
>TRBD1|TRBJ2-5|.|TRBV3-1/TRBV3-2|14
CASSQLGQQETQYF
TGTGCCAGCAGCCAGTTGGGACAGCAAGAGACCCAGTACTTC
>TRBD2|TRBJ2-7|.|TRBV6-5|14
CASGGSGGAYEQYF
TGTGCCAGTGGGGGCAGCGGGGGGGCCTACGAGCAGTACTTC
>TRBD1|TRBJ2-7|.|TRBV5-6|15
CASSLTGGSSYEQYF
TGTGCCAGCAGCCTCACAGGGGGCAGCTCCTACGAGCAGTACTTC
>.|TRBJ1-2|.|TRBV19|11
CASQGIYGYTF
TGTGCCAGCCAGGGCATCTATGGCTACACCTTC
>TRBD1|TRBJ2-7|.|TRBV27|15
CASSLGRGTGYEQYF
TGTGCCAGCAGTTTAGGTCGAGGGACAGGCTACGAGCAGTACTTC
>TRBD1|TRBJ2-5|.|TRBV10-1|13
CASSENRGETQYF
TGCGCCAGCAGTGAAAACAGGGGAGAGACCCAGTACTTC
>.|TRBJ2-5|.|TRBV6-6|14
CASSYSTLVPTQYF
TGTGCCAGCAGTTACTCGACTTTAGTGCCCACCCAGTACTTC
>.|TRBJ2-1|.|TRBV5-4|13
CASSFGLPNEQFF
TGTGCCAGCAGCTTTGGACTACCCAATGAGCAGTTCTTC
>.|TRBJ2-3|.|TRBV2|13
CASSGGGADTQYF
TGTGCCAGCAGCGGCGGTGGTGCAGATACGCAGTATTTT
>.|TRBJ2-3|.|TRBV18|14
CASSPGRATDTQYF
TGTGCCAGCTCACCTGGCAGGGCCACAGATACGCAGTATTTT
>.|TRBJ2-5|.|TRBV2|14
CASCIFRDQETQYF
TGTGCCAGCTGCATCTTTCGGGACCAAGAGACCCAGTACTTC
>.|TRBJ2-3|.|TRBV2|15
CASSEGPRAGDTQYF
TGTGCCAGCAGTGAAGGGCCCCGGGCGGGTGATACGCAGTATTTT
>.|TRBJ1-4|.|TRBV5-1|13
CASRSEGVEKLFF
TGCGCCAGCCGGAGCGAAGGGGTAGAAAAACTGTTTTTT
>.|TRBJ2-3|.|TRBV6-1|17
CASSGRWTGYSTDTQYF
TGTGCCAGCAGTGGAAGGTGGACTGGTTATTCCACAGATACGCAGTATTTT
>TRBD2|TRBJ2-7|.|TRBV5-6|15
CASSPGGGDFYEQYF
TGTGCCAGCAGCCCGGGAGGCGGGGACTTCTACGAGCAGTACTTC
>.|TRBJ1-2|.|TRBV10-3|14
CATTPQGTNYGYTF
TGTGCCACCACCCCCCAGGGGACTAACTATGGCTACACCTTC
>.|TRBJ2-5|.|TRBV5-6|12
CASSPGRGTQYF
TGTGCCAGCAGCCCGGGCCGGGGGACCCAGTACTTC
>TRBD1|TRBJ2-5|few|TRBV5-6|14
CASGGWGTEGTQYF
TGTGCCAGCGGGGGCTGGGGGACAGAGGGGACCCAGTACTTC
>TRBD2|TRBJ2-5|.|TRBV10-3|17
CAISEPGGVAGPRAQYF
TGTGCCATCAGTGAGCCGGGGGGAGTAGCGGGGCCCAGGGCCCAGTACTTC
>.|TRBJ1-1|.|TRBV27|11
CASRQGGEAFF
TGTGCCAGCAGACAAGGCGGTGAAGCTTTCTTT
>.|TRBJ2-7|.|TRBV11-2|16
CASSLSSPDLGVEQYF
TGTGCCAGCAGCTTATCCAGCCCAGACCTAGGGGTCGAGCAGTACTTC
>.|TRBJ1-6|few|TRBV4-2|18
CASSQDTGGQTYNSPLHF
TGTGCCAGCAGCCAAGACACCGGCGGGCAGACCTATAATTCACCCCTCCACTTT
>.|TRBJ2-5|.|TRBV5-1|12
CASSLGATAQYF
TGCGCCAGCAGCTTGGGAGCCACTGCCCAGTACTTC